What follows are 19 T cell receptor beta chains derived from one specimen sequenced in a study of Ad26.COV2.S vaccination and SARS-CoV-2 variants. Indicated treatment: about 20 received Ad26.COV2.S at low or high dose, single or two shots; roughly 5 received placebo; per-sample allocation not given. Vaccine and placebo recipients were sampled on day 63 after the first injection. Using immunoSEQ multiplex PCR, the repertoire was profiled, and TCRdb retains in-frame clones only, with some absent. The sample lists around 450,000 clones; 90% were seen once. The sample here was peripheral blood, taken in a trial of Ad26.COV2.S vaccine versus placebo. The receptors were gathered from a person between 18 and 65 years old who received the Ad26.COV2.S COVID-19 vaccine or a placebo.

The chain combines TRBV11-3 with TRBJ2-7; TRBD2 matches at 8 bases. The CDR3 consists of 13 residues. The J segment lost 2 bases and the V segment lost 8 bases, leaving 5 bases of the junction unmatched. The germline V gene has CDR1 SGHNT and CDR2 YENEEA. The CDR3: CASSFGGAYEQYF. In DNA form, the CDR3 reads TGTGCCAGCTCTTTCGGGGGGGCCTACGAGCAGTACTTC.

The chain joins TRBV27 to TRBJ2-3; possibly TRBD1 for D (6 bases). CDR3 size: 14 residues. V was pared by 5 bases and J by 0 bases, with 9 bases between. CDR1 and CDR2 from the germline V gene are MNHEY and SMNVEV (reference sequence). The CDR3 DNA sequence: TGTGCCAGCAGTACAGGGTCTAGCACAGATACGCAGTATTTT. It encodes CASSTGSSTDTQYF.

This chain joins TRBV29-1 and TRBJ2-7; 7 bases line up with TRBD2. Looked up from germline, CDR1 is SQVTM and CDR2 is ANQGSEA. CDR3 length equals 13 residues. The trim removed 7 bases at V and 7 bases at J, leaving 13 bases unmatched. This CDR3 is CSAGTTAAGEQYF. The CDR3 coding sequence is TGCAGCGCCGGGACTACCGCGGCGGGGGAGCAGTACTTC.

This CDR3 is CASSLEGVTDTQYF. CDR3 nucleotides: TGTGCCAGCAGCTTAGAGGGAGTAACAGATACGCAGTATTTT. This chain connects TRBV7-2 to TRBJ2-3, with D perhaps matching TRBD2 (5 bases). Germline V lookup: CDR1 SGHTA, CDR2 FQGNSA. V dropped 1 base and J dropped 3 bases, with 8 bases sitting between them. The CDR3 contains 14 residues.

The rearrangement links TRBV23-1 to TRBJ2-3; a weak D match, TRBD2 (5 bases). TRBV23-1 qualifies as an ORF whose function is uncertain. Trimming cost V 6 bases and J 0 bases, with 10 bases left between them. The CDR3 loop spans 14 amino acids. CDR3 region: CASSPDFSTDTQYF. The CDR3, as DNA: TGCGCCAGCAGCCCGGACTTTAGCACAGATACGCAGTATTTT.

This chain connects TRBV6-2 or TRBV6-3 to TRBJ2-7; the match to TRBD2 covers 7 bases. The V segment lost 4 bases and the J segment 2 bases; nucleotides outside the gene matches: 2. Germline V gene data show CDR1 as MNHEY and CDR2 as SVGEGT. The CDR3 contains 13 residues. The CDR3 spells CASSSGTTYEQYF. CDR3 sequence (DNA): TGTGCCAGCAGTTCCGGGACTACCTACGAGCAGTACTTC.

V usage is TRBV5-6 and J usage is TRBJ1-5, with no clear D. Per the germline V gene, CDR1 is SGHDT and CDR2 is YYEEEE. V lost 0 bases and J lost 7, with 8 bases in between. This CDR3 comprises 13 residues. CDR3 region: CASSLGRAQPQHF. The CDR3, as DNA: TGTGCCAGCAGCTTGGGTAGGGCCCAGCCCCAGCATTTT.

This clone was counted a few times. The genes are TRBV5-4 and TRBJ2-5; TRBD2 matches 8 bases. With V trimmed by 3 bases and J by 5 bases, 9 bases remained unmatched. This CDR3 is 15 amino acids long. Germline V gene lookup returns CDR1 SGHNT and CDR2 YYREEE (reference sequence). CDR3 in amino acids: CASSWTGTRRETQYF. As DNA, the CDR3 is TGTGCCAGCAGCTGGACCGGGACTAGACGGGAGACCCAGTACTTC.

This clone has only one observation. The chain uses TRBV28 and TRBJ2-7, with a tentative D call TRBD2 (6 bases). Trimming removed 9 bases from V and 0 bases from J, with 18 bases in between. The CDR3 contains 15 residues. Germline loops: CDR1 MDHEN, CDR2 SYDVKM. In DNA form, the CDR3 reads TGTGCCAGTCGGATAAGGGACGGGAGCTCCTACGAGCAGTACTTC. It is translated as CASRIRDGSSYEQYF. Variable domain in full (rest from reference TRBV28 and TRBJ2-7): DVKVTQSSRYLVKRTGEKVFLECVQDMDHENMFWYRQDPGLGLRLIYFSYDVKMKEKGDIPEGYSVSREKKERFSLILESASTNQTSMYLCASRIRDGSSYEQYFGPGTRLTVT.

This clone came up once. The genes are TRBV4-2 and TRBJ2-5; 8 nucleotides line up with TRBD2. Matching the DNA end better, TRBJ2-7 makes the J call doubtful. Germline CDR1 and CDR2: LGHNA and YNFKEQ. This CDR3 has 15 amino acids. CDR3 coding DNA: TGTGCCAGCAGCCTCGAGCGGGAGCTTCCCTACGAGCAGTACTTC. This translates into CASSLERELPYEQYF.

The gene calls are TRBV29-1 and TRBJ1-1; possibly TRBD1 for D (6 bases). V was clipped by 3 bases and J by 0 bases, with 14 bases between them. This CDR3 is 15 amino acids long. Germline CDR1 reads SQVTM; CDR2 reads ANQGSEA. In DNA, the CDR3 is TGCAGCGTTGATCGGGGGGCAGGCATGAACACTGAAGCTTTCTTT. The encoded protein is CSVDRGAGMNTEAFF.

The chain recombines TRBV5-4 with TRBJ2-1, with 10 bases matching TRBD2. The CDR3 covers 14 residues. The germline CDR1 and CDR2 sequences are SGHNT and YYREEE (reference sequence). Germline trimming cut 5 bases from V and 3 bases from J; bases unmatched to any gene: 2. The CDR3 DNA reads TGTGCCAGCAGAAGCGGGGGGGGCTACAATGAGCAGTTCTTC. Protein sequence: CASRSGGGYNEQFF.

The J gene is TRBJ2-3, the V gene TRBV9, with TRBD2 as a possible D gene (6 bases). V lost 4 bases and J 4 bases, leaving 10 bases between the germline ends. Germline CDR1 and CDR2: SGDLS and YYNGEE. This CDR3 contains 13 residues. CDR3 DNA sequence: TGTGCCAGCAGCTTGCCGGGGGCAGATACGCAGTATTTT. Protein product: CASSLPGADTQYF.

This clone was picked up one time. This chain connects TRBV5-1 to TRBJ1-1, with 7 nucleotides matching TRBD1. The length of the CDR3 is 16 residues. Losses at the gene ends were 0 bases for V and 6 bases for J; bases not matched to a gene: 11. Germline V gives CDR1 SGHRS, CDR2 YFSETQ. The DNA for the CDR3 is TGCGCCAGCAGCTTGGCCCCGGGACAGTCTTCCGCTGAAGCTTTCTTT. Its translation is CASSLAPGQSSAEAFF.

The gene calls are TRBV7-3 and TRBJ2-1, with 8 bases matching TRBD2. CDR1 and CDR2 from the germline V gene are SGHTA and FQGTGA. The CDR3 has 16 residues. V shed 5 bases, J shed 6 bases, and the junction held 12 bases outside the gene matches. The CDR3 bases are TGTGCCAGCAGCCCCCAGGTCAGCGGGAGACCCAATGAGCAGTTCTTC. As protein: CASSPQVSGRPNEQFF.

V is TRBV27 and J is TRBJ2-1, with a tentative D call TRBD2 (5 bases). Germline CDR1 is MNHEY and CDR2 is SMNVEV (reference sequence). The CDR3 loop spans 13 amino acids. V lost 10 bases and J 8 bases, leaving 18 bases between the germline ends. CDR3 region: CATGLYLSHEQFF. Written as DNA, the CDR3 is TGTGCCACTGGACTTTATTTATCACATGAGCAGTTCTTC.

The V gene is TRBV9, the J gene TRBJ1-3; D perhaps matches TRBD1 (5 bases). Germline CDR1 reads SGDLS; CDR2 reads YYNGEE. The CDR3 totals 15 residues. Trimming stripped 0 bases from V and 5 bases from J, with 12 bases between. The CDR3 DNA sequence: TGTGCCAGCAGCGTAGGCGACAGTGGCAGAAACACCATATATTTT. Residues: CASSVGDSGRNTIYF.

V gene TRBV14 combines with J gene TRBJ2-1; D possibly corresponds to TRBD1 (5 bases). V lost 1 base and J lost 6, with 10 bases in between. Germline V lookup: CDR1 SGHDN, CDR2 FVKESK. There are 14 residues in the CDR3. This chain's CDR3 is CASSQVGLGNEQFF. CDR3 in DNA: TGTGCCAGCAGCCAAGTGGGGCTGGGCAATGAGCAGTTCTTC. The full variable domain, completed using reference TRBV14 and TRBJ2-1, is EAGVTQFPSHSVIEKGQTVTLRCDPISGHDNLYWYRRVMGKEIKFLLHFVKESKQDESGMPNNRFLAERTGGTYSTLKVQPAELEDSGVYFCASSQVGLGNEQFFGPGTRLTVL.

The CDR3 sequence: CATSSETGGAGETQYF. In nucleotides, the CDR3 is TGTGCCACCAGCAGCGAGACAGGGGGCGCGGGGGAGACCCAGTACTTC. J is TRBJ2-5 and V is TRBV15; 10 bases line up with TRBD1. The CDR3 covers 16 residues. Germline CDR1 is LNHNV and CDR2 is YYDKDF (reference sequence). V shed 3 bases, J shed 5 bases, and the junction held 9 bases outside the gene matches.